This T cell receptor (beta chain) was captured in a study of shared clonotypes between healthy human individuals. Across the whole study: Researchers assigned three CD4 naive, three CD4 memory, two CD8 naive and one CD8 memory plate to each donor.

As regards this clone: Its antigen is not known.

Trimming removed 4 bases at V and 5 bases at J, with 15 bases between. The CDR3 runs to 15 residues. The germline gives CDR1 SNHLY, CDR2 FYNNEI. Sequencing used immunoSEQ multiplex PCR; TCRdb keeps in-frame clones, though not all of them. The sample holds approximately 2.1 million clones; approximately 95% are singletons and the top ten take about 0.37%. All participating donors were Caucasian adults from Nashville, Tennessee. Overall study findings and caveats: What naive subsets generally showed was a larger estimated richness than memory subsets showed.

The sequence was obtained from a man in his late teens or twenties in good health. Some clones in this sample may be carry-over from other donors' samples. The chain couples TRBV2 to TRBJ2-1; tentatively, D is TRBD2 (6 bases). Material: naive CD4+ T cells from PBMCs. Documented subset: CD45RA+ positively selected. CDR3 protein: CASSGILAVNNEQFF. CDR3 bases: TGTGCCAGCAGTGGAATCTTAGCGGTTAACAATGAGCAGTTCTTC.